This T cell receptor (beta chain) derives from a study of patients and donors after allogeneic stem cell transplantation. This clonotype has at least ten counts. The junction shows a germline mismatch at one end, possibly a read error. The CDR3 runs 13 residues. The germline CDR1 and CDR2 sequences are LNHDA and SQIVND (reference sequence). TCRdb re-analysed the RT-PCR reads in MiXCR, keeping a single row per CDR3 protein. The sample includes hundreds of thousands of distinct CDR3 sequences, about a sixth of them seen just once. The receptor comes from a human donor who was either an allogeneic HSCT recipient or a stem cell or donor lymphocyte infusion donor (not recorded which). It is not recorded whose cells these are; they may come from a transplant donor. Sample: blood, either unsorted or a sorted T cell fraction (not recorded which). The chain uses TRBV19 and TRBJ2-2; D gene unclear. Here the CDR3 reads CASSLDWFGELFF. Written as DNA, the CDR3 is TGTGCCAGTAGTCTAGACTGGTTCGGGGAGCTGTTTTTT.